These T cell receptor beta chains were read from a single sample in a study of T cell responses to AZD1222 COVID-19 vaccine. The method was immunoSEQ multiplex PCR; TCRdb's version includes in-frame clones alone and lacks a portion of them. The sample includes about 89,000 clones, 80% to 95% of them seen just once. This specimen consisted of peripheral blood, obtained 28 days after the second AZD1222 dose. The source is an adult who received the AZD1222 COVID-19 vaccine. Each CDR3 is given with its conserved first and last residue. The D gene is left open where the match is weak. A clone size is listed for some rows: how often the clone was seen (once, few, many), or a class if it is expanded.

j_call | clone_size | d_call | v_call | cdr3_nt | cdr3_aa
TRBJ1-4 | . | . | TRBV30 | TGTGCCTGGAGTGTACGGGGGATTGGTAGGACTAATGAAAAACTGTTTTTT | CAWSVRGIGRTNEKLFF
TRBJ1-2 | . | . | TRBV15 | TGTGCCACCAGCAGGGGGACCGAGGGTGGATATGGCTACACCTTC | CATSRGTEGGYGYTF
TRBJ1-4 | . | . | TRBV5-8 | TGTGCCAGCAGATTACCAGGGATAGCTAATGAAAAACTGTTTTTT | CASRLPGIANEKLFF
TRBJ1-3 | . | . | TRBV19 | TGTGCCAGTAGTATAGTTTGGGACCTTAGCTCTGGAAACACCATATATTTT | CASSIVWDLSSGNTIYF
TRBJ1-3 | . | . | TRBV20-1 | TGCAGTGCTAGTCCCAGGATGAACACCATATATTTT | CSASPRMNTIYF
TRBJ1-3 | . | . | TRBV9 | TGTGCCAGCAGCTCAGGCCCCTTCTCTGGAAACACCATATATTTT | CASSSGPFSGNTIYF
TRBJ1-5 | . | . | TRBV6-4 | TGTGCCAGCAGTGACTCCCATGGCAATCAGCCCCAGCATTTT | CASSDSHGNQPQHF
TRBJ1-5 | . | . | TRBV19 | TGTGCCAGTAGGGTTAGCAATCAGCCCCAGCATTTT | CASRVSNQPQHF
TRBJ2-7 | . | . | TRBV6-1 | TGTGCCAGCAGTGAATCCCCGAGGGCTTACGAGCAGTACTTC | CASSESPRAYEQYF
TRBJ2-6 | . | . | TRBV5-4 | TGTGCCAGCAGCTTTGCTGGGGCCAACGTCCTGACTTTC | CASSFAGANVLTF
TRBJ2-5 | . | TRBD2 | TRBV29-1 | TGCAGCTATAGCGGGGGAGGGGAGACCCAGTACTTC | CSYSGGGETQYF
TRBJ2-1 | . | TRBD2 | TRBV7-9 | TGTGCCAGCAGCTTAGCGGGCGGGGGGCTTATACATGAGCAGTTCTTC | CASSLAGGGLIHEQFF
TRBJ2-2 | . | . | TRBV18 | TGTGCCAGCTCACCACCCGTGGGCATACCGAACACCGGGGAGCTGTTTTTT | CASSPPVGIPNTGELFF
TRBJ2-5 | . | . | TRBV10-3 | TGTGCCATCAGTCAAACAGGGAGCCAAGAGACCCAGTACTTC | CAISQTGSQETQYF
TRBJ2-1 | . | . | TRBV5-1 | TGCGCCAGCAGCGGGCGGGGAGCTTCCTCCTACAATGAGCAGTTCTTC | CASSGRGASSYNEQFF
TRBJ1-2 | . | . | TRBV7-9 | TGTGCCAGCAGCTTAGGGGCAGATAACTATGGCTACACCTTC | CASSLGADNYGYTF
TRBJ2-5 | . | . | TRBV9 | TGTGCCAGCAGTGGACAAGGGCTCGGGACCCAGTACTTC | CASSGQGLGTQYF
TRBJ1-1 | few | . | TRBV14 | TGTGCCAGCAGCCAAGGGAGCAGGGTGAACACTGAAGCTTTCTTT | CASSQGSRVNTEAFF
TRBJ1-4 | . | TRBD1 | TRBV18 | TGTGCCAGCTCACCACCCGGGACAGGGGGTGAAAAACTGTTTTTT | CASSPPGTGGEKLFF
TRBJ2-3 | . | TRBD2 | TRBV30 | TGTGCCTGGAGTGTAGAGGCAGCGCCGGGGGGAGATACGCAGTATTTT | CAWSVEAAPGGDTQYF
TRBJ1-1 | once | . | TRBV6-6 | TGTGCCGCACGGGGCACGAACACTGAAGCTTTCTTT | CAARGTNTEAFF
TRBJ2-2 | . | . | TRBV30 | TGTGCCTGGAGTGTATCGAACACCGGGGAGCTGTTTTTT | CAWSVSNTGELFF
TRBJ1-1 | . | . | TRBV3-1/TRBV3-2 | TGTGCCAGCAGCCAAGACAGGTTTGAAGCTTTCTTT | CASSQDRFEAFF
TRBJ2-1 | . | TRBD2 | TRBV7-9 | TGTGCCAGCAGCGTAAGACTAGCGGGAGTCAATGAGCAGTTCTTC | CASSVRLAGVNEQFF
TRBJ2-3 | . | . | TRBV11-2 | TGTGCCAGCAGCTCGTCAGGGATTGATACGCAGTATTTT | CASSSSGIDTQYF
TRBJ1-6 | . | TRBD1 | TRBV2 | TGTGCCACGCAAATACAGGGGGAACGGTCACCCCTCCACTTT | CATQIQGERSPLHF
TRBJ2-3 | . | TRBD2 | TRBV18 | TGTGCCAGCTCACCCCTCGGACTAGCGGGGTCCACAGATACGCAGTATTTT | CASSPLGLAGSTDTQYF
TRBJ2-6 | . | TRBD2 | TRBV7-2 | TGTGCCAGCAGCTTAGTCCCGGGAGGGTCTGGGGCCAACGTCCTGACTTTC | CASSLVPGGSGANVLTF
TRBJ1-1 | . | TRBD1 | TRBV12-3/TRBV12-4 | TGTGCCAGCAGGGTACAGGGGGGCACTGAAGCTTTCTTT | CASRVQGGTEAFF
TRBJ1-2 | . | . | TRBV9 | TGTGCCAGCAACCCCGAACCGGGCCTAGACTATGGCTACACCTTC | CASNPEPGLDYGYTF
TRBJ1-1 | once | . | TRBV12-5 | TGTGCTAGTGGTTTGGTACTAGGCTTAGATACTGAAGCTTTCTTT | CASGLVLGLDTEAFF
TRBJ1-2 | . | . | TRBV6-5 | TGTGCCGTAGGTGGGACATCTAACTATGGCTACACCTTC | CAVGGTSNYGYTF
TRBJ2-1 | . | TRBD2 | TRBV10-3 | TGTGCCATCAGTGATATTGGCGGGAGGGCCAATGAGCAGTTCTTC | CAISDIGGRANEQFF
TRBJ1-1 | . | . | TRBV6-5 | TGTGCCAGCAGTTCACCGGGACACTCGATTACTGAAGCTTTCTTT | CASSSPGHSITEAFF
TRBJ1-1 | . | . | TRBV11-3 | TGTGCCAGCAGCTTAGAGGGGGGCTTGGAGACTGAAGCTTTCTTT | CASSLEGGLETEAFF
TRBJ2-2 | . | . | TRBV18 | TGTGCCAGCTCACCAGGTTGGGGAGCCGGGGAGCTGTTTTTT | CASSPGWGAGELFF
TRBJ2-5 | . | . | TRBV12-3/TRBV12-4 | TGTGCCAGCAGTTTGGTAGGCCGTACCCAGTACTTC | CASSLVGRTQYF
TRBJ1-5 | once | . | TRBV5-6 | TGTGCCAGCAGCAGGGACCGCAATCAGCCCCAGCATTTT | CASSRDRNQPQHF
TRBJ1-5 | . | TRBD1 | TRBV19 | TGTGCCAGTAGTGCGGGACAGGGGCTAAATCAGCCCCAGCATTTT | CASSAGQGLNQPQHF
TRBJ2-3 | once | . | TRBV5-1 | TGCGCCAGCAGCTTGTGGGAACTCAGCACAGATACGCAGTATTTT | CASSLWELSTDTQYF
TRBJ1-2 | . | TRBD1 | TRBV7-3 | TGTGCCAGCAGCTTTGGGACAGCCTATGGCTACACCTTC | CASSFGTAYGYTF
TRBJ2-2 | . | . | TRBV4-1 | TGCGCCAGCAGCCAAACGCAACGACAGTCCACCGGGGAGCTGTTTTTT | CASSQTQRQSTGELFF
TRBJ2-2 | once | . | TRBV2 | TGTGCCAGCAGTACAGGGCCCAGCGAGCTGTTTTTT | CASSTGPSELFF
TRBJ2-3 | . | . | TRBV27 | TGTGCCAGCAGTTTATGGGGGGACACAGATACGCAGTATTTT | CASSLWGDTDTQYF
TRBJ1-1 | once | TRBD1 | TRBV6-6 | TGTGCCAGCAGATGGACAGGGAAAAGGACTGAAGCTTTCTTT | CASRWTGKRTEAFF